These 15 T cell receptor beta chains were sequenced from one sample in a study of graft-versus-host responses after intestinal transplantation. Repertoires were generated with immunoSEQ multiplex PCR, while TCRdb's copy carries only in-frame clones and drops some. The repertoire holds 15,000 to 20,000 clones, with 95% as singletons. The specimen comprised PBMCs, sampled 23 days after intestinal transplant. These receptors all come from a human patient who received an intestinal transplant, so some T cells may come from the graft donor.

The chain couples TRBV30 to TRBJ1-2; TRBD1 is a possible D gene (5 bases). The CDR3 spans 13 residues. CDR1 is GTSNPN, CDR2 SVGIG, per germline (reference sequence). Trimming cost V 4 bases and J 5 bases, with 14 bases left between them. CDR3 sequence: CAWTTDILYGYTF. CDR3 DNA: TGTGCCTGGACCACGGACATCCTATATGGCTACACCTTC.

This clone was picked up a small number of times. The chain carries TRBV7-9 and TRBJ2-5; no definite D call. This CDR3 contains 14 residues. CDR1 is SEHNR, CDR2 FQNEAQ, per germline (reference sequence). Between the trimmed V and J ends, which lost 2 bases and 2 bases, there was a span of 9 bases. Written as DNA, the CDR3 is TGTGCCAGCAGCTTACCGTCAGGACAAGAGACCCAGTACTTC. This codes for CASSLPSGQETQYF.

This sequence joins TRBV28 and TRBJ2-2; D might be TRBD2 (5 bases). The CDR3 is 16 amino acids. Germline V lookup: CDR1 MDHEN, CDR2 SYDVKM. V lost 3 bases and J lost 6, with 17 bases in between. The CDR3 here is CASSFPGLLNSGELFF. The CDR3 nucleotides are TGTGCCAGCAGTTTCCCAGGACTGCTCAACTCCGGGGAGCTGTTTTTT.

The chain joins TRBV6-5 to TRBJ1-6, with 7 bases identical to TRBD1. CDR1 and CDR2 from the germline V gene are MNHEY and SVGAGI. The CDR3 runs 15 residues. V was clipped by 10 bases and J by 7 bases; unmatched bases: 13. DNA of the CDR3: TGTGCCACCACAGGGACAGCCGGATTAAATTCACCCCTCCACTTT. Protein: CATTGTAGLNSPLHF.

This clone was observed a few times. The chain uses TRBV7-9 and TRBJ2-7, with D maybe TRBD2 (6 bases). The CDR3 is 15 residues long. The germline V gene has CDR1 SEHNR and CDR2 FQNEAQ (reference sequence). The V and J ends lost 4 bases and 4 bases respectively, with 17 bases between them. The CDR3 is CASSSIRAGRYEQYF. In DNA form, the CDR3 reads TGTGCCAGCAGCTCCATCAGGGCAGGGAGGTACGAGCAGTACTTC.

This rearrangement joins TRBV6-5 to TRBJ2-2; D might be TRBD2 (6 bases). Germline assignment: CDR1 MNHEY and CDR2 SVGAGI. V lost 0 bases to trimming and J lost 9 bases, with 17 bases between them. The CDR3 has 16 residues. This CDR3 is CASSYSASDLTRELFF. The CDR3 DNA sequence: TGTGCCAGCAGTTACTCAGCTAGCGACCTGACCAGGGAGCTGTTTTTT.

This chain uses TRBV9 with TRBJ2-1, with unresolved D. The CDR3 spans 15 residues. Trimming took off 4 bases at V and 0 bases at J, with 11 bases between the two ends. Germline V CDR1 and CDR2: SGDLS, YYNGEE. The CDR3 DNA sequence: TGTGCCAGCAGCAATATACAGAGCTCCTACAATGAGCAGTTCTTC. Protein sequence: CASSNIQSSYNEQFF.

The chain has TRBV5-6 and TRBJ2-7; 8 bases fit TRBD1. This CDR3 has 14 residues. Germline loops: CDR1 SGHDT, CDR2 YYEEEE. After removal of 4 bases from V and 3 bases from J, the junction contained 6 bases not matched to a gene. The CDR3 region is CASSQQGVLYEQYF. The CDR3, as DNA: TGTGCCAGCAGCCAACAGGGGGTCCTCTACGAGCAGTACTTC.

The rearrangement uses TRBV4-3 and TRBJ2-7, with D unresolved. The V end was cut by 0 bases, the J end by 2 bases, with 8 bases between. Germline V CDR1 and CDR2: LGHNA, YSLEER. The CDR3 consists of 14 residues. CDR3 residues: CASSQDPQTYEQYF. DNA for the CDR3: TGCGCCAGCAGCCAAGACCCCCAGACCTACGAGCAGTACTTC.

The rearrangement links TRBV6-6 to TRBJ2-5, with 7 bases aligning to TRBD2. V was clipped by 0 bases and J by 5 bases; unmatched bases: 6. The germline V gene has CDR1 MNHNY and CDR2 SVGAGI (reference sequence). CDR3 length equals 15 residues. The CDR3 nucleotides read TGTGCCAGCAGTTACTCGGCTAGCGGAGGGGAGACCCAGTACTTC. As protein: CASSYSASGGETQYF.

The CDR3 nucleotides are TGTGCCAGCAGTTACCCCGGGACACCAGCCTACAATGAGCAGTTCTTC. This sequence encodes CASSYPGTPAYNEQFF. The gene calls are TRBV27 and TRBJ2-1; tentatively, D is TRBD1 (6 bases). This CDR3 is built from 16 residues. CDR1 and CDR2 from the germline V gene are MNHEY and SMNVEV (reference sequence). The ends were cut back, 4 bases at V and 2 bases at J, with 15 bases in the middle.

This clone appeared a few times. The J gene is TRBJ2-5, the V gene TRBV5-1, with no clear D. V was trimmed by 5 bases and J by 5 bases, leaving 7 bases between them. This CDR3 has 11 amino acids. The germline CDR1 and CDR2 sequences are SGHRS and YFSETQ. CDR3 in amino acids: CASRLGETQYF. CDR3 nucleotides: TGCGCCAGCAGACTGGGGGAGACCCAGTACTTC. Drawing the rest from reference TRBV5-1 and TRBJ2-5, the complete variable domain is KAGVTQTPRYLIKTRGQQVTLSCSPISGHRSVSWYQQTPGQGLQFLFEYFSETQRNKGNFPGRFSGRQFSNSRSEMNVSTLELGDSALYLCASRLGETQYFGPGTRLLVL.

V is TRBV11-2 and J is TRBJ2-5; possibly TRBD2 for D (6 bases). CDR1 is SGHAT and CDR2 is FQNNGV in the germline V gene. V was cut by 5 bases and J by 2 bases, with 12 bases left in between. The CDR3 has 14 residues. CDR3 sequence reads: CASSGLGLQETQYF. The DNA for the CDR3 is TGTGCCAGCAGCGGCCTGGGACTGCAAGAGACCCAGTACTTC.

The CDR3 reads CASSLYQETGNEQFF. The DNA for the CDR3 is TGTGCCAGCAGTTTATATCAGGAGACGGGTAATGAGCAGTTCTTC. This chain links TRBV27 with TRBJ2-1, with unresolved D. The CDR3 has 15 residues. Trimming shortened V by 1 base and J by 7 bases, and 14 bases separated the two germline ends. In germline, CDR1 is MNHEY, CDR2 SMNVEV (reference sequence).

The chain recombines TRBV30 with TRBJ2-5; TRBD2 matches 10 bases. Germline CDR1 reads GTSNPN; CDR2 reads SVGIG (reference sequence). V lost 1 base to trimming and J lost 5 bases; unmatched junction nucleotides: 10. This CDR3 spans 16 amino acids. The CDR3 loop is CAWSASAGGWLETQYF. CDR3 DNA sequence: TGTGCCTGGAGTGCCTCAGCGGGAGGGTGGTTGGAGACCCAGTACTTC.